This T cell receptor beta chain was obtained from a study of T cells expressing NK-cell markers. As for the study in general: It was sorted CD3+CD56-NKG2C+, CD3+CD56+NKG2C- and CD3+CD56+NKG2C+ T cells that provided the TCR beta repertoires. HCMV serostatus: most of the eight sequenced donors positive, one negative. Findings of the study overall: It is unclear if expanded NKG2C-expressing clones target HCMV antigens.

In generating TCR beta cDNA, 5'RACE template switching with UMIs was used. TCRdb reprocessed the 5' RACE reads, keeping one entry per CDR3 protein, no DNA. The sample holds fewer than 400,000 distinct CDR3 sequences. A remark on this clonotype: Its antigen is not known.

Input material: blood T cells: a sorted CD56 or NKG2C T cell subset, CD4+ or CD8+ T cells, or bulk PBMC T cells (not recorded which). The sequence derives from a man aged 18 to 69 in good health.

CDR3 sequence: CSVAWAGGFEQYF. The rearrangement uses TRBV29-1 and TRBJ2-7; TCRdb calls TRBD1, which cannot be checked without DNA. The germline gives CDR1 SQVTM, CDR2 ANQGSEA. The CDR3 has 13 amino acids.